The 24 T cell receptor beta chains below were found in one sample sequenced in a study of cytomegalovirus exposure and HLA in healthy donors. The PCR employed 60 Vbeta primers together with 13 Jbeta primers. Using immunoSEQ multiplex PCR, the repertoire was profiled, and TCRdb retains in-frame clones only, with some absent. This table has roughly 82,000 clones, 55% to 85% appearing once. What was sequenced was PBMCs. The source is a woman in her thirties or forties in good health and CMV-seropositive.

This chain connects TRBV16 to TRBJ1-5, with a possible D match to TRBD1 (5 bases). The CDR3 has 13 residues. V was shortened by 3 bases and J by 6 bases, with 9 bases between the two germline ends. Germline lookup yields CDR1 KGHSY and CDR2 FQNENV. The CDR3 nucleotides read TGTGCCAGCAGCCACCAGGGAGGTCAGCCCCAGCATTTT. It translates to CASSHQGGQPQHF.

The chain recombines TRBV5-1 with TRBJ2-7; 10 bases line up with TRBD1. Germline V lookup: CDR1 SGHRS, CDR2 YFSETQ. There are 14 residues in the CDR3. The J segment lost 5 bases and the V segment lost 5 bases, leaving 7 bases of the junction unmatched. DNA for the CDR3: TGCGCCAGCAGGATAGGACAGGGGGATCACGAGCAGTACTTC. Translation gives CASRIGQGDHEQYF.

The chain is built from TRBV7-3 and TRBJ2-3, with D perhaps TRBD1 (6 bases). Per the germline V gene, CDR1 is SGHTA and CDR2 is FQGTGA. The CDR3 runs 14 residues. V lost 5 bases to trimming and J lost 0 bases, with 9 bases between them. This chain's CDR3 is CASSAGQSTDTQYF. The CDR3 bases are TGTGCCAGCAGCGCTGGACAGAGCACAGATACGCAGTATTTT. Variable domain in full (rest from reference TRBV7-3 and TRBJ2-3): GAGVSQTPSNKVTEKGKYVELRCDPISGHTALYWYRQSLGQGPEFLIYFQGTGAADDSGLPNDRFFAVRPEGSVSTLKIQRTERGDSAVYLCASSAGQSTDTQYFGPGTRLTVL.

The chain couples TRBV28 to TRBJ1-3, with D perhaps TRBD1 (6 bases). This CDR3 contains 15 residues. The V gene's germline CDR1 is MDHEN and CDR2 SYDVKM. Trimming cost V 8 bases and J 5 bases, with 19 bases left between them. The CDR3 loop reads CASSFGQRFRNTIYF. The CDR3 DNA reads TGTGCCAGCTCTTTCGGACAGAGGTTTAGAAACACCATATATTTT.

This chain uses TRBV5-4 with TRBJ2-1; 14 bases are a match to TRBD2. The J segment lost 3 bases and the V segment lost 4 bases, leaving 3 bases of the junction unmatched. This CDR3 has 16 residues. The germline V gene has CDR1 SGHNT and CDR2 YYREEE (reference sequence). The CDR3: CASSPGTSGSYNEQFF. Written as DNA, the CDR3 is TGTGCCAGCAGCCCTGGGACTAGCGGGAGCTACAATGAGCAGTTCTTC.

The chain combines TRBV5-1 with TRBJ1-2; TRBD1 matches 7 bases. CDR1 and CDR2 (germline): SGHRS, YFSETQ. The CDR3 is made up of 13 amino acids. J gave up 6 bases and V 2 bases, and 4 bases lay outside the gene matches. The CDR3 bases are TGCGCCAGCAGCTTCCAAGACAGGGATGGCTACACCTTC. Residues: CASSFQDRDGYTF.

This clone was counted between two and nine times. Other DNA sequences in the sample encode the same CDR3. The genes are TRBV10-3 and TRBJ2-7; TRBD1 might be the D (6 bases). V was pared by 6 bases and J by 4 bases, with 19 bases between. CDR3 size: 15 residues. Germline CDR1 is ENHRY and CDR2 is SYGVKD. The CDR3 bases are TGTGCCATCAGCGACAACAGGGATCGTCCTTACGAGCAGTACTTC. Its protein is CAISDNRDRPYEQYF.

V is TRBV6-5 and J is TRBJ2-7; TRBD1 matches at 10 bases. J was trimmed by 6 bases and V by 6 bases; bases with no gene match: 5. The CDR3 sequence is 13 residues long. The germline gives CDR1 MNHEY, CDR2 SVGAGI. In DNA, the CDR3 is TGTGCCAGCAGGCCCGGGACAGGGGTCGAGCAGTACTTC. Encoded protein: CASRPGTGVEQYF.

This clone is a singleton in its sample. V and J are TRBV6-6 and TRBJ1-1; D is perhaps TRBD1 (5 bases). V was pared by 4 bases and J by 5 bases, with 11 bases between. The V gene's germline CDR1 is MNHNY and CDR2 SVGAGI (reference sequence). The CDR3 runs 13 residues. DNA for the CDR3: TGTGCCAGCAGTTCTCTAAAGGGGACTGAAGCTTTCTTT. It codes for CASSSLKGTEAFF.

CDR3 nucleotides: TGTGCCAGCAGCCTAACAGACTATGGCTACACCTTC. Protein: CASSLTDYGYTF. The chain links TRBV28 to TRBJ1-2, with D unresolved. The V end lost 6 bases, the J end lost 3 bases, and 8 bases lay between the germline ends. The germline gives CDR1 MDHEN, CDR2 SYDVKM. The CDR3 is 12 amino acids.

This chain uses TRBV5-1 with TRBJ2-3; 8 bases match TRBD2. The germline gives CDR1 SGHRS, CDR2 YFSETQ. CDR3 size: 16 residues. V gave up 7 bases and J gave up 0 bases; unmatched junction bases: 10. The CDR3 reads CASVPGGGPSTDTQYF. Written as DNA, the CDR3 is TGCGCCAGCGTCCCGGGGGGGGGACCTAGCACAGATACGCAGTATTTT.

This chain joins TRBV6-1 and TRBJ1-2; D not certain. Germline CDR1 MNHNS, CDR2 SASEGT. Deletions cut 4 bases from V and 4 bases from J, with 7 bases between. CDR3 length equals 12 residues. Written as DNA, the CDR3 is TGTGCCAGCAGTGGTGGCGGCTATGGCTACACCTTC. Translating it yields CASSGGGYGYTF.

The chain recombines TRBV2 with TRBJ2-5; 8 nucleotides line up with TRBD1. Germline CDR1 and CDR2: SNHLY and FYNNEI. The length of the CDR3 is 12 residues. The trim removed 6 bases at V and 7 bases at J, leaving 4 bases unmatched. CDR3 DNA: TGTGCCAGCAGCAGGGGGCAGGGGACCCAGTACTTC. It is translated as CASSRGQGTQYF. The full variable domain, in which reference TRBV2 and TRBJ2-5 provide the parts outside the CDR3, is EPEVTQTPSHQVTQMGQEVILRCVPISNHLYFYWYRQILGQKVEFLVSFYNNEISEKSEIFDDQFSVERPDGSNFTLKIRSTKLEDSAMYFCASSRGQGTQYFGPGTRLLVL.

CDR3 sequence: CASRRGQDTEAFF. The CDR3 DNA follows: TGCGCCAGCAGGAGAGGACAGGACACTGAAGCTTTCTTT. The chain carries TRBV10-1 and TRBJ1-1; 7 positions match TRBD1. J gave up 3 bases and V 6 bases, and 4 bases lay outside the gene matches. The length of the CDR3 is 13 residues. Germline V gives CDR1 WNHNN, CDR2 SYGVQD (reference sequence).

This chain links TRBV12-5 with TRBJ1-5; 10 positions agree with TRBD1. Germline assignment: CDR1 LGHNT and CDR2 FRNRAP. The CDR3 has 20 residues. Unmatched junction bases numbered 11, after V lost 0 bases and J lost 0 bases. CDR3 amino acids: CASGLVLDRGRGYSNQPQHF. The CDR3 region has the DNA TGTGCTAGTGGTTTGGTATTAGACAGGGGGCGGGGATATAGCAATCAGCCCCAGCATTTT.

In its sample, this clone was seen once. The chain carries TRBV28 and TRBJ2-1; D perhaps matches TRBD2 (6 bases). The germline V gene encodes CDR1 MDHEN and CDR2 SYDVKM. This CDR3 is 16 amino acids long. V was trimmed by 0 bases and J by 5 bases, leaving 14 bases between them. The CDR3 protein is CASSLWAGGLNNEQFF. The DNA for the CDR3 is TGTGCCAGCAGTTTATGGGCTGGGGGGTTAAACAATGAGCAGTTCTTC.

The chain recombines TRBV27 with TRBJ1-4; TRBD1 might be the D (5 bases). Germline V gene lookup returns CDR1 MNHEY and CDR2 SMNVEV (reference sequence). The ends were cut back, 6 bases at V and 8 bases at J, with 16 bases in the middle. The CDR3 length is 14 residues. CDR3 amino acids: CASSAAGQFEKLFF. CDR3 bases: TGTGCCAGCAGCGCCGCAGGGCAATTCGAAAAACTGTTTTTT.

J is TRBJ1-3 and V is TRBV6-5; perhaps TRBD1 as D (5 bases). The CDR3 is 13 residues long. Germline lookup yields CDR1 MNHEY and CDR2 SVGAGI. V lost 5 bases, J lost 10 bases, and 15 bases lay in between. CDR3 protein: CASSDPSGTTIYF. The DNA of the CDR3 is TGTGCCAGCAGTGACCCTAGCGGGACGACCATATATTTT.

This rearrangement joins TRBV10-2 to TRBJ2-3, with 8 bases lining up with TRBD2. The CDR3 has 15 amino acids. Germline V gene sequence: CDR1 WSHSY, CDR2 SAAADI. The J segment lost 2 bases and the V segment lost 5 bases, leaving 6 bases of the junction unmatched. CDR3: CASSRFSGITDTQYF. For the CDR3, the DNA is TGCGCCAGCAGTCGGTTTAGCGGGATCACAGATACGCAGTATTTT.

The chain joins TRBV23-1 to TRBJ1-1; tentative D call: TRBD1 (5 bases). TRBV23-1 is sorted into the ORF group, with uncertain function. The V gene lost 7 bases and the J gene lost 3 bases, with 18 bases spanning the gap. This CDR3 is built from 15 residues. The CDR3 DNA is TGCGCCAGCATGGTCAGGGTGGGTGGTTACACTGAAGCTTTCTTT. This gives the protein CASMVRVGGYTEAFF.

This chain joins TRBV29-1 and TRBJ2-1; the D is unclear. Deletions cut 7 bases from V and 1 base from J, with 8 bases between. Germline V gene sequence: CDR1 SQVTM, CDR2 ANQGSEA. This CDR3 is 12 amino acids long. CDR3 sequence (DNA): TGCAGCGCAGGCCTTTCCTACAATGAGCAGTTCTTC. This codes for CSAGLSYNEQFF.

The chain recombines TRBV19 with TRBJ2-5; tentatively, D is TRBD1 (6 bases). This CDR3 is 13 amino acids long. Germline CDR1 LNHDA, CDR2 SQIVND (reference sequence). With 4 bases removed from V and 4 bases from J, the gap between germline ends came to 10 bases. CDR3 protein: CASSTGERETQYF. In nucleotides, the CDR3 is TGTGCCAGTAGTACAGGGGAACGAGAGACCCAGTACTTC.

This clone occurred once. V gene TRBV6-5 combines with J gene TRBJ2-7, with 8 bases aligning to TRBD1. CDR1 is MNHEY and CDR2 is SVGAGI in the germline V gene. CDR3 size: 15 residues. V lost 0 bases, J lost 7 bases, and 8 bases stayed unmatched. The chain's CDR3 is CASSYSGQAAVEQYF. In DNA form, the CDR3 reads TGTGCCAGCAGTTACTCGGGACAGGCCGCCGTAGAGCAGTACTTC.

The chain has TRBV19 and TRBJ2-7; TRBD1 matches at 9 bases. Germline values: CDR1 LNHDA, CDR2 SQIVND (reference sequence). CDR3 length equals 15 residues. The V segment lost 3 bases and the J segment 2 bases; nucleotides outside the gene matches: 5. The CDR3 protein is CASSILTGGTYEQYF. DNA for the CDR3: TGTGCCAGTAGTATCCTGACAGGGGGGACCTACGAGCAGTACTTC.